What follows are 7 T cell receptor beta chains derived from one specimen sequenced in a study of T-cell reconstitution after alpha-beta-depleted transplantation in children. Molecular barcoding with unique molecular identifiers was used for the TCRbeta library. TCRdb analysed the PCR reads with MiXCR anew, one entry per CDR3 protein. This sample has just under 250,000 distinct CDR3 sequences, with roughly a quarter found just once. The sequencing here drew on PBMCs, taken before TCRalphabeta/CD19-depleted stem cell transplant. The receptors originated from a girl aged 2 to 10 with Fanconi anemia, due to receive a stem cell transplant.

This clonotype came up many times. The CDR3 loop reads CSVRDRANTGELFF. CDR3 DNA: TGCAGCGTTCGGGACAGGGCGAACACCGGGGAGCTGTTTTTT. The V gene is TRBV29-1, the J gene TRBJ2-2; 9 bases line up with TRBD1. The V segment lost 5 bases and the J segment 0 bases; nucleotides outside the gene matches: 1. Per germline, CDR1 SQVTM and CDR2 ANQGSEA. CDR3 length: 14 amino acids.

This clonotype has a count of ten or more. The V and J genes are TRBV12-3 or TRBV12-4 and TRBJ2-4; TRBD1 or TRBD2 may be the D gene (7 bases each). The CDR3 extends over 13 amino acids. Trimming shortened V by 5 bases and J by 9 bases, and 14 bases separated the two germline ends. CDR3 bases: TGTGCCAGCAGTCTCAGGGGGGGTGGCATTCAGTACTTC. Protein sequence: CASSLRGGGIQYF.

This clonotype was counted many times. The chain recombines TRBV28 with TRBJ2-1; D might be TRBD2 (5 bases). The CDR3 is 16 residues long. The V end was cut by 2 bases, the J end by 2 bases, with 13 bases between. Germline loops: CDR1 MDHEN, CDR2 SYDVKM. This CDR3 is CASSLGRTTTYNEQFF. Written as DNA, the CDR3 is TGTGCCAGCAGTTTAGGGAGAACCACCACCTACAATGAGCAGTTCTTC.

This clonotype was counted ten times or more. The rearrangement uses TRBV12-3 or TRBV12-4 and TRBJ1-5; 7 bases map to TRBD1. The ends lost 5 bases at V and 4 bases at J; junction bases unmatched: 5. This CDR3 spans 14 amino acids. CDR3 loop: CASSKRTGNQPQHF. CDR3 DNA sequence: TGTGCCAGCAGTAAGCGGACAGGTAATCAGCCCCAGCATTTT.

This clonotype was counted many times. The chain has TRBV29-1 and TRBJ2-7; tentative D call: TRBD1 (6 bases). The V gene's germline CDR1 is SQVTM and CDR2 ANQGSEA. The CDR3 spans 14 residues. The ends were cut back, 4 bases at V and 2 bases at J, with 15 bases in the middle. The CDR3 sequence is CSVVQADSPYEQYF. Written as DNA, the CDR3 is TGCAGCGTTGTTCAAGCGGACAGCCCCTACGAGCAGTACTTC.

This sequence joins TRBV20-1 and TRBJ1-2; D ambiguous. Germline V lookup: CDR1 DFQATT, CDR2 SNEGSKA (reference sequence). This CDR3 comprises 11 residues. V gave up 5 bases and J gave up 7 bases, with 11 bases separating them. CDR3 region: CSAPSFAGYTF. The DNA for the CDR3 is TGCAGTGCTCCGAGTTTCGCTGGCTACACCTTC.

DNA for the CDR3: TGCAGTGCTAGAGCCGCAGGGAAGAATGAGCAGTTCTTC. Its translation: CSARAAGKNEQFF. The chain carries TRBV20-1 and TRBJ2-1; possible D gene TRBD1, 5 bases. Germline V lookup: CDR1 DFQATT, CDR2 SNEGSKA (reference sequence). Trimming removed 1 base from V and 7 bases from J, with 11 bases in between. This CDR3 is built from 13 residues.